Sequencing of this T cell receptor beta chain was carried out in a study of blood T cell repertoires in COVID-19. Study as a whole: Italy, Spain and the United States were the sources of the convalescent and acute COVID-19 samples. Sources were T cells, B-cell-depleted T cells, or PBMCs; the material itself was cDNA or gDNA.

It was during active infection that Seattle patients were enrolled and then longitudinally followed. Trimming took 5 bases from V and 2 from J; bases not matched to a gene: 3. The CDR3 length is 15 residues. Per the germline V gene, CDR1 is PRHDT and CDR2 is FYEKMQ (reference sequence). The sample holds one count of this clone. The protocol was immunoSEQ multiplex PCR, while the TCRdb copy is restricted to in-frame clones and leaves out a portion. Of 180,000 or so clones in the sample, over 80% were seen once. The material sequenced was peripheral blood. This clonotype originated in a woman in her 40s with COVID-19, enrolled during active disease. The chain uses TRBV13 and TRBJ1-3, with 10 bases matching TRBD1. CDR3 DNA: TGTGCCAGCAGCCCCGGGACAGGGGCTGGAAACACCATATATTTT. Translation gives CASSPGTGAGNTIYF. Full variable domain (remainder filled in from reference TRBV13 and TRBJ1-3): AAGVIQSPRHLIKEKRETATLKCYPIPRHDTVYWYQQGPGQDPQFLISFYEKMQSDKGSIPDRFSAQQFSDYHSELNMSSLELGDSALYFCASSPGTGAGNTIYFGEGSWLTVV.